What follows describes a single TCR beta chain. The antigen is unknown. The sample belongs to a study of lymphopenia after photon versus proton radiotherapy. Notes on the study in general: Post-nadir diversity loss with photons came from oligoclonal expansion, particularly CD8+ Temra cells. Better survival with proton therapy was suggested as possible, not demonstrated. Proton therapy kept repertoires fairly stable, unlike photons, which gained effector/memory cells. A bigger post-nadir fall in TCR diversity correlated inversely with survival time in deceased patients.

Profiled with immunoSEQ multiplex PCR; TCRdb holds only in-frame clones, not every one. The sample lists more than 25,000 clones, about nine tenths occurring once. This CDR3 has 12 amino acids. The V gene's germline CDR1 is MNHEY and CDR2 SMNVEV (reference sequence). Trimming shortened V by 7 bases and J by 4 bases, and 8 bases separated the two germline ends. The specimen was peripheral blood, collected from a patient treated with proton-based radiotherapy. The TCR sequence derives from a woman aged 55-69 years with cholangiocarcinoma. Some clones in this sample may be carry-over from other donors' samples. J is TRBJ1-3 and V is TRBV27, with D unclear. CDR3 amino acids: CASIYSGNTIYF. The CDR3 coding sequence is TGTGCCAGCATCTATTCCGGAAACACCATATATTTT.